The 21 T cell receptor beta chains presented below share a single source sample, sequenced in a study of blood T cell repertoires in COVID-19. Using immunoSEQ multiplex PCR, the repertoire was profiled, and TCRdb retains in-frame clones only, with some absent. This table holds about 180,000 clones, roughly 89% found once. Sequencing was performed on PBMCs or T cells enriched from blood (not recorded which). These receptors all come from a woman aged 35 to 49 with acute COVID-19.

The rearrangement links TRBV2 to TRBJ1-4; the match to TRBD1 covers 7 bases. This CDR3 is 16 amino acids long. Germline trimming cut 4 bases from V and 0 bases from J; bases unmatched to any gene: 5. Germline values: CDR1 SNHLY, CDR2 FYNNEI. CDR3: CASSGDSLSTNEKLFF. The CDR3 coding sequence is TGTGCCAGCAGTGGGGACAGTCTCTCAACTAATGAAAAACTGTTTTTT.

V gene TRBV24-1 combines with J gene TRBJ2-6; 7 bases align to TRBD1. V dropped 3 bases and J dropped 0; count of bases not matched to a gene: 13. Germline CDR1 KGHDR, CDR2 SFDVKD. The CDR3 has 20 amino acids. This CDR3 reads CATSDRDSWKISSGANVLTF. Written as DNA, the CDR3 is TGTGCCACCAGTGATCGGGACAGTTGGAAGATAAGCTCTGGGGCCAACGTCCTGACTTTC.

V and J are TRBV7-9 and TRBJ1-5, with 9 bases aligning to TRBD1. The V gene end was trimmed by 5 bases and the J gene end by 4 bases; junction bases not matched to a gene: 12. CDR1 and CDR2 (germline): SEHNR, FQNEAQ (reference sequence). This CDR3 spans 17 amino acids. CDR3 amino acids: CASSPGTGYGNNQPQHF. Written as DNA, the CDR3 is TGTGCCAGCAGCCCCGGGACAGGGTATGGGAATAATCAGCCCCAGCATTTT. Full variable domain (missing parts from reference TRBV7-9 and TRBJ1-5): DTGVSQNPRHKITKRGQNVTFRCDPISEHNRLYWYRQTLGQGPEFLTYFQNEAQLEKSRLLSDRFSAERPKGSFSTLEIQRTEQGDSAMYLCASSPGTGYGNNQPQHFGDGTRLSIL.

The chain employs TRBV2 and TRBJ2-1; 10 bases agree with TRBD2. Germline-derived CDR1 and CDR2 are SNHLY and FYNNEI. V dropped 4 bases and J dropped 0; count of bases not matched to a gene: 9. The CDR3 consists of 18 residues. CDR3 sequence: CASSGFLAGVSSYNEQFF. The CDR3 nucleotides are TGTGCCAGCAGTGGGTTTCTAGCGGGAGTCTCCTCCTACAATGAGCAGTTCTTC. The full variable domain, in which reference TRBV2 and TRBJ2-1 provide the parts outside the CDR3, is EPEVTQTPSHQVTQMGQEVILRCVPISNHLYFYWYRQILGQKVEFLVSFYNNEISEKSEIFDDQFSVERPDGSNFTLKIRSTKLEDSAMYFCASSGFLAGVSSYNEQFFGPGTRLTVL.

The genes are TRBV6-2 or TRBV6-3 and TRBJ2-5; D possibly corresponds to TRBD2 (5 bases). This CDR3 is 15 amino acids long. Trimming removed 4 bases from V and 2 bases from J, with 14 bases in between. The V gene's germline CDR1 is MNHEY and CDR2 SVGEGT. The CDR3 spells CASSSPNGDQETQYF. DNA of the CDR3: TGTGCCAGCAGTTCGCCGAACGGGGATCAAGAGACCCAGTACTTC.

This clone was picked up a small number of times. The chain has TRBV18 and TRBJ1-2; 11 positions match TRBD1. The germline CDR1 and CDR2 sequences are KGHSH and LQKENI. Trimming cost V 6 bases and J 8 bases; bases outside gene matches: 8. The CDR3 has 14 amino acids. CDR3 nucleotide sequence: TGTGCCAGCTCCCCCCGGGGACAGGGGGTAGGCTACACCTTC. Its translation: CASSPRGQGVGYTF.

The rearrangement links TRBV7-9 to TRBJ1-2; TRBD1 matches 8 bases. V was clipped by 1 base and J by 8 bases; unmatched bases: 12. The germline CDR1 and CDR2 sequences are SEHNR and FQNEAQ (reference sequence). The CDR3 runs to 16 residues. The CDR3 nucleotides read TGTGCCAGCAGCTTAGGGAGGGTCCAGGGGGCATGGGGCTACACCTTC. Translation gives CASSLGRVQGAWGYTF.

The CDR3 DNA is TGTGCCAGTAGTGCCTCGGTTCAAGAGACCCAGTACTTC. Translation: CASSASVQETQYF. The J gene is TRBJ2-5, the V gene TRBV19; D not resolved. Germline V gene data show CDR1 as LNHDA and CDR2 as SQIVND (reference sequence). The CDR3 is 13 amino acids. The germline V and J ends were trimmed by 5 bases and 2 bases, with 9 bases remaining between them. The full variable domain, rest sourced from reference TRBV19 and TRBJ2-5, is DGGITQSPKYLFRKEGQNVTLSCEQNLNHDAMYWYRQDPGQGLRLIYYSQIVNDFQKGDIAEGYSVSREKKESFPLTVTSAQKNPTAFYLCASSASVQETQYFGPGTRLLVL.

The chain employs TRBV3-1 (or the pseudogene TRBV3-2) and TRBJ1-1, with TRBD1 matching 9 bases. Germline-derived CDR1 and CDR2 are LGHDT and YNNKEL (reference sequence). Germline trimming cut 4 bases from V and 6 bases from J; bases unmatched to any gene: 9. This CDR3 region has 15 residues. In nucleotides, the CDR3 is TGTGCCAGCAGCCCAAATACGAGACAGGGGGCTGAAGCTTTCTTT. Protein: CASSPNTRQGAEAFF.

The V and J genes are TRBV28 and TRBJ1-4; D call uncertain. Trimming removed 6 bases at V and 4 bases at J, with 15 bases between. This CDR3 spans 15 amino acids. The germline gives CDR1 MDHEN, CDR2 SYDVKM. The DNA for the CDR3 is TGTGCCAGCAGGCCCAGACGGAGTTATAATGAAAAACTGTTTTTT. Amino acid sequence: CASRPRRSYNEKLFF.

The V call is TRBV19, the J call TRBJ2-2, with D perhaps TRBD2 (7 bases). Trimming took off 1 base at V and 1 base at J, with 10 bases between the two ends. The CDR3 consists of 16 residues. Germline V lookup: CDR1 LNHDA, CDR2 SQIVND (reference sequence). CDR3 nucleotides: TGTGCCAGTAGTATAGCGGGGGGCCGGAACACCGGGGAGCTGTTTTTT. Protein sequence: CASSIAGGRNTGELFF.

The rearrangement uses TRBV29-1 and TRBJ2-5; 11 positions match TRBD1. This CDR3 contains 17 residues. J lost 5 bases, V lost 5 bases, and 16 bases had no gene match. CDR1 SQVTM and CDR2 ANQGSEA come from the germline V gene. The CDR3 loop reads CSVRDRGFSGSFETQYF. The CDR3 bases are TGCAGCGTTCGGGACAGGGGGTTTAGCGGGAGTTTCGAGACCCAGTACTTC.

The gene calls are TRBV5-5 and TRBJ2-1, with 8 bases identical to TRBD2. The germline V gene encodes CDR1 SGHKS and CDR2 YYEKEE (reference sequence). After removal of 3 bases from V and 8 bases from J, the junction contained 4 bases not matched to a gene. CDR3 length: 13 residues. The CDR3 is CASSWTSTHEQFF. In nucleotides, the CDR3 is TGTGCCAGCAGCTGGACTAGCACCCATGAGCAGTTCTTC. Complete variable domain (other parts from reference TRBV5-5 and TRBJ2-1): DAGVTQSPTHLIKTRGQQVTLRCSPISGHKSVSWYQQVLGQGPQFIFQYYEKEERGRGNFPDRFSARQFPNYSSELNVNALLLGDSALYLCASSWTSTHEQFFGPGTRLTVL.

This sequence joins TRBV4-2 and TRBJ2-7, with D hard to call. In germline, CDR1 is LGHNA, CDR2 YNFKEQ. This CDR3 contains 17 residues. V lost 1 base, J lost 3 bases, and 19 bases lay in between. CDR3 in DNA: TGTGCCAGCAGCCAAGCCCTTCCAGGTCAAACGAACTACGAGCAGTACTTC. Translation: CASSQALPGQTNYEQYF.

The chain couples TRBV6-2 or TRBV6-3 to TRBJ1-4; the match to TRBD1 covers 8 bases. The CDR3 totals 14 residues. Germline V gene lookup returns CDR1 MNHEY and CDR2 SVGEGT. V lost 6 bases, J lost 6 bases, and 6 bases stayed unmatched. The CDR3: CASSRRTGYEKLFF. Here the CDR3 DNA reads TGTGCCAGCAGCCGAAGGACAGGGTATGAAAAACTGTTTTTT.

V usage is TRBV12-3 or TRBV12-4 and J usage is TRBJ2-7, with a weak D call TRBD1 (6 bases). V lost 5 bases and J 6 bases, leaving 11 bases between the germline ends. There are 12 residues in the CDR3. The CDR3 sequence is CASSANRVEQYF. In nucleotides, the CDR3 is TGTGCCAGCAGTGCAAACAGGGTCGAGCAGTACTTC.

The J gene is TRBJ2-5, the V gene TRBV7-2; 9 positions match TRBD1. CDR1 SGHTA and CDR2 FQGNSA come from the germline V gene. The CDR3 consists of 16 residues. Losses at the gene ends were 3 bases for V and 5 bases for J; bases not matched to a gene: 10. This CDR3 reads CASSFRTGTGRETQYF. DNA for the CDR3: TGTGCCAGCAGCTTCAGAACAGGGACAGGGAGGGAGACCCAGTACTTC.

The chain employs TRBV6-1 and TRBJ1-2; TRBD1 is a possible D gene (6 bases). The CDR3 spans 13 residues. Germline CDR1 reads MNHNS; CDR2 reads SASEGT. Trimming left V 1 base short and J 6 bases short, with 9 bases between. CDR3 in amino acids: CASSEESGDGYTF. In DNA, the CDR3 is TGTGCCAGCAGTGAAGAATCAGGGGATGGCTACACCTTC.

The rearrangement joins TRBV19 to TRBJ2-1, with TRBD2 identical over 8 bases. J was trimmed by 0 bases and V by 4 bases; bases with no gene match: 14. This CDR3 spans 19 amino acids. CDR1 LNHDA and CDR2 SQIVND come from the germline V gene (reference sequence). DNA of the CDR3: TGTGCCAGTAGTAAACGAACTAGCGGTGGGGGGAGCTCCTACAATGAGCAGTTCTTC. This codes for CASSKRTSGGGSSYNEQFF. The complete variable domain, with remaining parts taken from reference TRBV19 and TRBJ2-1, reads DGGITQSPKYLFRKEGQNVTLSCEQNLNHDAMYWYRQDPGQGLRLIYYSQIVNDFQKGDIAEGYSVSREKKESFPLTVTSAQKNPTAFYLCASSKRTSGGGSSYNEQFFGPGTRLTVL.

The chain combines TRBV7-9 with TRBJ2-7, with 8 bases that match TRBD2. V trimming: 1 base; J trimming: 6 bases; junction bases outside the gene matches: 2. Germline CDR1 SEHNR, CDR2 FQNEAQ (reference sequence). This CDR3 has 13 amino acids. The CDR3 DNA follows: TGTGCCAGCAGCTTAGGCCTAGCGGGCGAGCAGTACTTC. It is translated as CASSLGLAGEQYF. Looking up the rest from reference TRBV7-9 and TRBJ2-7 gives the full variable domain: DTGVSQNPRHKITKRGQNVTFRCDPISEHNRLYWYRQTLGQGPEFLTYFQNEAQLEKSRLLSDRFSAERPKGSFSTLEIQRTEQGDSAMYLCASSLGLAGEQYFGPGTRLTVT.

The CDR3 nucleotides are TGTGCCAGCAGTTCGGACTCCACCGGGGAGCTGTTTTTT. Its protein is CASSSDSTGELFF. This chain uses TRBV7-6 with TRBJ2-2, with D tentatively TRBD2 (5 bases). This CDR3 is built from 13 residues. Trimming pared 6 bases from V and 4 bases from J, leaving 9 bases between. CDR1 is SGHVS and CDR2 is FNYEAQ in the germline V gene.